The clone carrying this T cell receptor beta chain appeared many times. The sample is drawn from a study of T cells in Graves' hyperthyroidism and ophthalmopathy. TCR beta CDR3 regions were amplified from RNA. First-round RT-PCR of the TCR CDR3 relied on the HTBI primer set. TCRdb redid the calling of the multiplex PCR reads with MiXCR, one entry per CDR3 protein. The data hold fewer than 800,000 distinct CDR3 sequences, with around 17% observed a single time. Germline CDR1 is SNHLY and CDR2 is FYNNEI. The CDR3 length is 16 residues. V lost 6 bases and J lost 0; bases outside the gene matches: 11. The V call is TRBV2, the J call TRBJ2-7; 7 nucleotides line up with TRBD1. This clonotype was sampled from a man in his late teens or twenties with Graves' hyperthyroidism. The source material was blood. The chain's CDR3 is CASSEQGRRLSYEQYF. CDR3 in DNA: TGTGCCAGCAGCGAACAGGGGCGCCGTCTCTCCTACGAGCAGTACTTC.